This T cell receptor beta chain was recorded in a study of a mutant IDH1 vaccine in newly diagnosed glioma. The assay was immunoSEQ multiplex PCR, and TCRdb's table has in-frame clones only and misses some. Among about 25,000 clones listed, 93% were seen once. Findings of the study overall: Pseudoprogression apparently lacked any relation to changes in top peripheral T cell clonotypes.

Sample time point: baseline, week 1 (first vaccination visit). Regarding treatment: pre-vaccination baseline after standard-of-care therapy. The germline CDR1 and CDR2 sequences are MNHNY and SVGAGI (reference sequence). This CDR3 region has 12 residues. Trimming removed 5 bases from V and 12 bases from J; junction bases left unmatched: 8. In regard to this clone: Its antigen is as yet unknown.

The chain combines TRBV6-6 with TRBJ1-1; the match to TRBD1 covers 8 bases. Sequencing was performed on PBMCs, taken from a glioma patient treated with radiotherapy, temozolomide or both. The clonotype originates from a man aged 40-49 years with glioma. This CDR3 reads CASSREDRVTFF. The DNA for the CDR3 is TGTGCCAGCAGTCGGGAGGACAGGGTAACTTTCTTT.